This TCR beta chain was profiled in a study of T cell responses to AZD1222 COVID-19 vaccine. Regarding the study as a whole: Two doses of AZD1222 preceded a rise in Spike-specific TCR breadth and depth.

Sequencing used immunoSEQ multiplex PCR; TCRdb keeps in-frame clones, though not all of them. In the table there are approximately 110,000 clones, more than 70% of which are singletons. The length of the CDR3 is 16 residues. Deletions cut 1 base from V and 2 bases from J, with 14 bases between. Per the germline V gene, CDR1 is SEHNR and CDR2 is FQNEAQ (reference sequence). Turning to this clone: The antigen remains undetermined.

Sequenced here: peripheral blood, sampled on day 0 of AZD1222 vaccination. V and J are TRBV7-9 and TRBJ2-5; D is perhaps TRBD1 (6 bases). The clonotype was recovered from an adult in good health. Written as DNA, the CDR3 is TGTGCCAGCAGCTTAGGCGAGGCAGGGGCACAAGAGACCCAGTACTTC. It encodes CASSLGEAGAQETQYF.